This T cell receptor (beta chain) appears in the sequencing data of a study of patients and donors after allogeneic stem cell transplantation. V lost 4 bases and J lost 7; bases outside the gene matches: 9. CDR3 length: 15 amino acids. CDR1 and CDR2 (germline): ENHRY, SYGVKD. TCRdb re-derived calls from the RT-PCR reads in MiXCR, one entry per CDR3 protein. The profile covers approximately 410,000 distinct CDR3 sequences, with 16% appearing a single time and less than 8.5% taken by the ten largest. The TCR was taken from a human donor who was either an allogeneic HSCT recipient or a stem cell or donor lymphocyte infusion donor (not recorded which). It is not recorded whose cells these are; they may come from a transplant donor. Sequencing was done on a sample of blood, either unsorted or a sorted T cell fraction (not recorded which). J is TRBJ2-3 and V is TRBV10-3; TRBD2 agrees at 9 bases. CDR3 nucleotide sequence: TGTGCCATCAGTGCCCTTAGCGGGAGCGCAAATACGCAGTATTTT. Protein product: CAISALSGSANTQYF.